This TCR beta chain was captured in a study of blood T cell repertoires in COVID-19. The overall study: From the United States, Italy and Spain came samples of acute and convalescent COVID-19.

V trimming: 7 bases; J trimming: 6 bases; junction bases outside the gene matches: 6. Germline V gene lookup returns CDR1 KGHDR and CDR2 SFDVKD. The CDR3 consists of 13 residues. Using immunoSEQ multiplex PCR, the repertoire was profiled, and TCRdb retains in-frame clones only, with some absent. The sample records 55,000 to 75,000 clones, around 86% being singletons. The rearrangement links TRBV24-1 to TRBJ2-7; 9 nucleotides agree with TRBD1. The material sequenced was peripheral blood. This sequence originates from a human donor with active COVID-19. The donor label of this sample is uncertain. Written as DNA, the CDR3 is TGTGCCACCAGCAGGACAGGGGAACGCGAGCAGTACTTC. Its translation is CATSRTGEREQYF.